These 5 T cell receptor beta chains were sequenced from one sample in a study of T cells in Graves' hyperthyroidism and ophthalmopathy. Amplification of TCR beta CDR3 regions used RNA as the template. HTBI primers were the set used in a first-round RT-PCR of the TCR CDR3. TCRdb passed the multiplex PCR reads through MiXCR, listing each CDR3 protein once. Of approximately 560,000 distinct CDR3 sequences listed, approximately 14% were seen once; the top ten hold around 7.3%. The sequencing sample was made of blood. The origin of the receptors is a woman in her 30s with Graves' hyperthyroidism.

This clonotype appeared a few times. The chain is built from TRBV6-1 and TRBJ2-1, with D hard to call. The CDR3 runs 13 residues. V lost 8 bases to trimming and J lost 0 bases, with 8 bases between them. The germline V gene has CDR1 MNHNS and CDR2 SASEGT. CDR3 protein: CASLRSSYNEQFF. CDR3 sequence (DNA): TGTGCCAGCCTCCGGAGCTCCTACAATGAGCAGTTCTTC.

This clonotype turned up a few times. CDR3 in DNA: TGCGCCAGCAGCGAGGACAGCCCCGACTACGAGCAGTACTTC. Protein: CASSEDSPDYEQYF. This chain links TRBV5-1 with TRBJ2-7, with D tentatively TRBD1 (6 bases). With 4 bases removed from V and 3 bases from J, the gap between germline ends came to 14 bases. This CDR3 comprises 14 residues. Germline V gives CDR1 SGHRS, CDR2 YFSETQ.

On this clonotype itself: A much larger clone differs from this one at a single base, so this may be a read error. The genes are TRBV12-3 or TRBV12-4 and TRBJ2-3, with unresolved D. The CDR3 length is 12 residues. V was cut by 4 bases and J by 4 bases, with 6 bases left in between. CDR3 sequence reads: CASSWTPDTQYF. The CDR3 DNA reads TGTGCCAGCAGTTGGACGCCAGATACGCAGTATTTT.

Comments on this clonotype: With a much larger clone just one base away, this may be a read error. The gene calls are TRBV11-1 and TRBJ2-5; D is perhaps TRBD2 (6 bases). The germline V gene has CDR1 SGHAT and CDR2 FQDESV (reference sequence). CDR3 length: 14 residues. The CDR3 spells CASSAGTEQGTQYF. CDR3 nucleotide sequence: TGTGCCAGCAGCGCGGGGACTGAACAAGGGACCCAGTACTTC.

As concerns this clonotype: A much larger clone differs by one base, so this may be a read error. The chain is built from TRBV9 and TRBJ2-1, with D maybe TRBD2 (6 bases). The CDR3 has 12 amino acids. Germline V CDR1 and CDR2: SGDLS, YYNGEE. Trimming stripped 4 bases from V and 8 bases from J, with 10 bases between. CDR3 in amino acids: CASSNGGYEQFF. The CDR3 coding sequence is TGTGCCAGCAGCAATGGGGGGTATGAGCAGTTCTTC. The full variable domain, in which reference TRBV9 and TRBJ2-1 provide the parts outside the CDR3, is DSGVTQTPKHLITATGQRVTLRCSPRSGDLSVYWYQQSLDQGLQFLIQYYNGEERAKGNILERFSAQQFPDLHSELNLSSLELGDSALYFCASSNGGYEQFFGPGTRLTVL.